Listed below are T cell receptor beta chains from one sample, sequenced in a study of T cells in Graves' hyperthyroidism and ophthalmopathy. TCRdb used MiXCR to reprocess the multiplex PCR reads, holding one entry per CDR3 protein. Of approximately 600,000 distinct CDR3 sequences listed, over 12% were seen once; the top ten hold over 6%. Material: blood. These TCRs come from a young woman with Graves' ophthalmopathy. CDR3s include the opening cysteine and the closing phenylalanine or tryptophan. D genes are given only for firm matches. Some rows mark clone size as missing; the rest say once, few, many or name a class of expanded clone.

j_call d_call v_call clone_size cdr3_nt cdr3_aa
TRBJ1-6 NA TRBV10-3 many TGTGCCATCAGTGATGGTGGACTTAGAGGGGATTCACCCCTCCACTTT CAISDGGLRGDSPLHF
TRBJ2-6 TRBD2 TRBV6-1 NA TGTGCCAGCAGTCCCCTCATAGCGGGCCACTCTGGGGCCAGCGTCCTGACTTTC CASSPLIAGHSGASVLTF
TRBJ2-7 NA TRBV29-1 NA TGCAGCGTTGAAGCCGGGACTTACTACGAGCAGTACTTC CSVEAGTYYEQYF
TRBJ2-1 TRBD2 TRBV7-3 medium-sized TGTGCCAGCAGCTTGGGACTAGCGGAGAACAATGAGCAGTTCTTC CASSLGLAENNEQFF
TRBJ2-3 NA TRBV4-1 NA TGCGCCAGCAGCCAAGAGGCAGACACAGATACGCAGTATTTT CASSQEADTDTQYF
TRBJ2-6 NA TRBV24-1 NA TGTGCCACCAGTGCCGCGCACGCCTCTGGGGCCAACGTCCTGACTTTC CATSAAHASGANVLTF
TRBJ1-1 TRBD1 TRBV5-6 NA TGTCCCAGCAGCTTGGCCGCCGGGACAGGGGGCGCAACTCCAAGGACTGAAGCTTTCTTT CPSSLAAGTGGATPRTEAFF
TRBJ2-1 TRBD2 TRBV5-1 NA TGCGCCAGCAGCCCCCGTGCTAGCGGGAGCACGGAGCAGTTCTTC CASSPRASGSTEQFF
TRBJ2-7 TRBD1 TRBV12-3/TRBV12-4 many TGTGCCAGCGGGGACAACAGGGGGCGTGAGCAGTACTTC CASGDNRGREQYF
TRBJ2-1 TRBD1 TRBV5-1 many TGCGCCAGCAGCATTCCCCGGACAGGTGTTAATGAGCAGTTCTTC CASSIPRTGVNEQFF
TRBJ2-7 NA TRBV29-1 few TGCAGCCCAAACGGACGGGTTAGGCGGGAGCAGTACTTC CSPNGRVRREQYF
TRBJ1-1 TRBD1 TRBV9 NA TGTGCCAGCAGCGTAGAGGGACAGGCTGGAACTGAAGCTTTCTTT CASSVEGQAGTEAFF
TRBJ1-4 NA TRBV20-1 few TGCAGTGCTAGCGACCCCTCCGGGGGGACGGGGAATGAAAAACTGTTTTTT CSASDPSGGTGNEKLFF
TRBJ2-3 NA TRBV27 many TGTGCCAGCCTCATTACCCCCCCACGGGAGAGTTCCACAGATACGCAGTATTTT CASLITPPRESSTDTQYF
TRBJ1-1 TRBD1 TRBV24-1 many TGTGCCACCAGTGACGGGACAGGAAGAACTGAAGCTTTCTTT CATSDGTGRTEAFF
TRBJ2-7 TRBD2 TRBV7-8 many TGTGCCAGCAGCTTTCGACTAGCGGGAGGGGACGAGCAGTACTTC CASSFRLAGGDEQYF
TRBJ2-2 TRBD1 TRBV11-3 NA TGTGCCAGCGGCACGGGACAGCACACCGGGGAGCTGTTTTTT CASGTGQHTGELFF
TRBJ2-5 TRBD2 TRBV19 NA TGTGCCAGTAGTATAGGGGGGGCTAGCGGGAGTCGGGAGACCCAGTACTTC CASSIGGASGSRETQYF
TRBJ1-2 TRBD1 TRBV18 NA TGTGCCAGCTCACCACAGGAGGGGACAGCGCCGGGCTATGGCTACACCTTC CASSPQEGTAPGYGYTF